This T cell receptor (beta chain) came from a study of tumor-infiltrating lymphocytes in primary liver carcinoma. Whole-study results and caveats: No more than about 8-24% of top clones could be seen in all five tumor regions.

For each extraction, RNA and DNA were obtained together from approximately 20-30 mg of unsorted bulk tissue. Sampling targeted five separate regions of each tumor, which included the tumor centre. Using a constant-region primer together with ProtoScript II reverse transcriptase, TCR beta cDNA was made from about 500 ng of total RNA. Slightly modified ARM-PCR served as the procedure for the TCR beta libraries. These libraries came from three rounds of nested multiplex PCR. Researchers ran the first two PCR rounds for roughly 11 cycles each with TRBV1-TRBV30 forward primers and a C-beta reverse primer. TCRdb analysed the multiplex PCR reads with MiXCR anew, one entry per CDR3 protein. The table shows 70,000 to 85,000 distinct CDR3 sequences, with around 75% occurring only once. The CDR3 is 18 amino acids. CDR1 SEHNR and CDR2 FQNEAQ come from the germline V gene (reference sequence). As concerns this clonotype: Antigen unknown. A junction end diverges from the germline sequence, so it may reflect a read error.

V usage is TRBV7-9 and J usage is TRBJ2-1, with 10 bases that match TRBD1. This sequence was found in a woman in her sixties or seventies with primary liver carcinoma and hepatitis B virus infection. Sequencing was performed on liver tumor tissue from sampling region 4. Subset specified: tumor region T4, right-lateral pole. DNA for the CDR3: TGTGCCAACAGCTCAATTCCCGGGACAGGGGTTTCCATTTGTGAGCAGTTCTTC. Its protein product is CANSSIPGTGVSICEQFF.